The rows below give T cell receptor beta chains drawn from one sample of a study of graft-versus-host responses after intestinal transplantation. The assay was immunoSEQ multiplex PCR, and TCRdb's table has in-frame clones only and misses some. The table has about 7,400 clones, roughly a third seen once; the top ten hold approximately 3.9%. Material: alloreactive CD8+ T cells from a mixed lymphocyte reaction culture, obtained before transplantation. These receptor sequences come from a human patient who was an organ donor for intestinal transplantation. The CDR3 runs from the conserved cysteine through the conserved F or W. A D gene is named only where the DNA matches it firmly. Size is omitted from some rows. Given values are once, few, many or a class for expanded clones.

CDR3 length	D gene	clone size	V gene	J gene	CDR3 DNA	CDR3 protein
15	TRBD1	few	TRBV13	TRBJ1-4	TGTGCCAGCAGCCAGACGACAGGGGCTAATGAAAAACTGTTTTTT	CASSQTTGANEKLFF
15	NA	medium-sized	TRBV4-1	TRBJ1-5	TGCGCCAGCAGCCTAAGGGGAGGGAGGCATCAGCCCCAGCATTTT	CASSLRGGRHQPQHF
15	NA	medium-sized	TRBV18	TRBJ2-4	TGTGCCAGCTCACCAAGAAGAGCCGGCAAAAACATTCAGTACTTC	CASSPRRAGKNIQYF
19	TRBD2	few	TRBV14	TRBJ2-3	TGTGCCAGCAGCCAATTATCAGCGGGGGGGCTTCAACCCCCTTATACGCAGTATTTT	CASSQLSAGGLQPPYTQYF
14	NA	NA	TRBV11-2	TRBJ1-2	TGTGCCAGCGGGGACATTTATAAGGACTATGGCTACACCTTC	CASGDIYKDYGYTF
17	NA	NA	TRBV10-3	TRBJ1-1	TGTGCCAGCCGCCCTTGGGCAGCCAAAGTTGAGAACACTGAAGCTTTCTTT	CASRPWAAKVENTEAFF
15	TRBD1	NA	TRBV7-9	TRBJ2-4	TGTGCCAGCAGTGGGACAGGGCTTAGTGAAAACATTCAGTACTTC	CASSGTGLSENIQYF
13	TRBD1	NA	TRBV6-1	TRBJ2-7	TGTGCCAGCAGAGACAGGGTAATCCACGAGCAGTACTTC	CASRDRVIHEQYF
19	TRBD2	NA	TRBV13	TRBJ2-7	TGTGCCAGCAGCTTAGGAGCTAGGAGAAAAGCGGGACCCACCTACGAGCAGTACTTC	CASSLGARRKAGPTYEQYF
16	TRBD1	NA	TRBV7-2	TRBJ1-2	TGTGCCAGCAGTCGCAATTTGGACAGGGGGTACTATGGCTACACCTTC	CASSRNLDRGYYGYTF
15	NA	NA	TRBV5-1	TRBJ2-3	TGCGCCAGCAGCTTGTTGGTCGGGAGCGCAGATACGCAGTATTTT	CASSLLVGSADTQYF
16	NA	few	TRBV27	TRBJ2-3	TGTGCCAGCAGTCCCCTAATGGGGGCCCGCCTCGATACGCAGTATTTT	CASSPLMGARLDTQYF
14	NA	NA	TRBV5-1	TRBJ1-6	TGCGCCAGCAGCCGAACTTATTATAATTCACCCCTCCACTTT	CASSRTYYNSPLHF
15	NA	medium-sized	TRBV6-1	TRBJ1-2	TGTGCCAGCAGCCCGACAGAAAGGGGACTCTATGGCTACACCTTC	CASSPTERGLYGYTF
16	NA	few	TRBV15	TRBJ1-1	TGTGCCACCAGCAGAGAGTTTACCGTGCGGTACACTGAAGCTTTCTTT	CATSREFTVRYTEAFF
13	NA	few	TRBV9	TRBJ2-2	TGTGCCAGTCAAGGGGTGAACACCGGGGAGCTGTTTTTT	CASQGVNTGELFF
14	NA	NA	TRBV13	TRBJ2-1	TGTGCCAGCAGCTTAGAGGGGGGGCGCAATGAGCAGTTCTTC	CASSLEGGRNEQFF
14	NA	medium-sized	TRBV19	TRBJ2-7	TGTGCCAGTAGCCCGGGCCCAGGGATCTACGAGCAGTACTTC	CASSPGPGIYEQYF
16	NA	NA	TRBV15	TRBJ1-2	TGTGCCACCAGCAGAGATCCCCCCCCGCAGAACTATGGCTACACCTTC	CATSRDPPPQNYGYTF
14	TRBD1	NA	TRBV13	TRBJ2-4	TGTGCCAGCAGCTTAGCTGGGACAGAAAACATTCAGTACTTC	CASSLAGTENIQYF
16	TRBD1	NA	TRBV7-9	TRBJ1-2	TGTGCCAGCAGCCACTCGACAGGGGAAGCTAACTATGGCTACACCTTC	CASSHSTGEANYGYTF
14	TRBD1	NA	TRBV6-6	TRBJ1-2	TGTGCCAGCAGTTACTCAAGGACAGGGTATGGCTACACCTTC	CASSYSRTGYGYTF
13	NA	NA	TRBV7-2	TRBJ1-2	TGTGCCAGCAGCTTACCGCGGGTTTCTGGCTACACCTTC	CASSLPRVSGYTF
17	NA	NA	TRBV7-4	TRBJ1-2	TGTGCCAGCAGCTTACCCCTCTCGGGACATCTAAACTATGGCTACACCTTC	CASSLPLSGHLNYGYTF
15	NA	NA	TRBV7-9	TRBJ1-2	TGTGCCAGCAGCTTATATCTCGCGGATACCTATGGCTACACCTTC	CASSLYLADTYGYTF
15	TRBD2	NA	TRBV27	TRBJ2-1	TGTGCCAGCAGTTTAGCGGGAGGCTCCTACAATGAGCAGTTCTTC	CASSLAGGSYNEQFF
14	NA	few	TRBV4-1	TRBJ1-2	TGCGCCAGCAGCCACGTTACGGGGAATGATGGCTACACCTTC	CASSHVTGNDGYTF
13	NA	NA	TRBV6-1	TRBJ1-2	TGTGCCAACTACCGAGCACCCAGATATGGCTACACCTTC	CANYRAPRYGYTF
16	NA	NA	TRBV4-1	TRBJ1-3	TGCGCCAGCAGCCAAGTTAGCTGGGGCACTGGAAACACCATATATTTT	CASSQVSWGTGNTIYF
14	TRBD2	NA	TRBV6-5	TRBJ2-7	TGTGCCAGCAGTTCGACTAGCGGGAGTTACGAGCAGTACTTC	CASSSTSGSYEQYF
17	TRBD2	NA	TRBV5-1	TRBJ2-7	TGCGCCAGCAGCTTACCGGGACTAGCGGGAGGTGGGGGCGAGCAGTACTTC	CASSLPGLAGGGGEQYF
15	NA	NA	TRBV6-8	TRBJ1-6	TGTGCCAGCAGTGAAGGATCAGCGATTAATTCACCCCTCCACTTT	CASSEGSAINSPLHF
13	NA	NA	TRBV7-8	TRBJ1-2	TGTGCCAGCAGCTTATACTGGACAGTTGGCTACACCTTC	CASSLYWTVGYTF
16	NA	NA	TRBV19	TRBJ1-2	TGTGCCAGTAGTATTAAGGGGCAGGGCCTTCCCCTTGGCTACACCTTC	CASSIKGQGLPLGYTF
19	NA	few	TRBV4-1	TRBJ1-2	TGCGCCAGCAGCCATAAGGTTAGGTTTCTGTTACCAGGTTTCGATGGCTACACCTTC	CASSHKVRFLLPGFDGYTF
18	TRBD2	medium-sized	TRBV7-9	TRBJ2-7	TGTGCCAGCAGCTTAAAGCCCGAGACTAGCGTTGGGGCCTACGAGCAGTACTTC	CASSLKPETSVGAYEQYF
16	NA	NA	TRBV5-5	TRBJ2-7	TGTGCCAGCAGCTGGGCGAGAGGCAGGGCGATATACGAGCAGTACTTC	CASSWARGRAIYEQYF
13	NA	NA	TRBV4-1	TRBJ2-7	TGCGCCAGCAGCCTGAGCGGTCCCTACGAGCAGTACTTC	CASSLSGPYEQYF
17	TRBD2	few	TRBV11-2	TRBJ2-1	TGTGCCAGCAGCCCCTACCCCCCGGGACTAGCGTACAATGAGCAGTTCTTC	CASSPYPPGLAYNEQFF
14	NA	NA	TRBV5-1	TRBJ1-2	TGTGCCAGCAGCTTGGTCGCAGGCGAGTATGGCTACACCTTC	CASSLVAGEYGYTF
16	TRBD1	NA	TRBV7-3	TRBJ1-5	TGTGCCAGCAGCTCGCAGGGCAGGGGGCGTTATCAGCCCCAGCATTTT	CASSSQGRGRYQPQHF
22	NA	few	TRBV7-3	TRBJ2-4	TGTGCCAGCAGCTTAACTTTGTTTTCTGTAGGGTTATCGGGAGATGGCAAAAACATTCAGTACTTC	CASSLTLFSVGLSGDGKNIQYF
16	NA	few	TRBV28	TRBJ2-5	TGTGCCAGCAGTTTACCCGAAAACAGACTACAAGAGACCCAGTACTTC	CASSLPENRLQETQYF
17	TRBD1	few	TRBV12-5	TRBJ2-1	TGTGCTAGTGGTTCGTGGGACAGGGAAAGCTCCTACAATGAGCAGTTCTTC	CASGSWDRESSYNEQFF
16	TRBD1	few	TRBV5-1	TRBJ2-1	TGCGCCAGCAGTTTCTGGGATCGGACAGGGGCGAATGAGCAGTTCTTC	CASSFWDRTGANEQFF
15	TRBD1	few	TRBV6-5	TRBJ1-2	TGTGCCAGCAGTTACTCCAGGGACAGGGCCATTTCCGACACCTTC	CASSYSRDRAISDTF
18	TRBD2	NA	TRBV5-1	TRBJ2-2	TGCGCCAGCAGCCGCTTTTTCCTACTAGCGGTGAACACCGGGGAGCTGTTTTTT	CASSRFFLLAVNTGELFF
14	TRBD1	medium-sized	TRBV4-1	TRBJ1-2	TGCGCCAGCAGCCATGGACAGGGAAACTATGGCTACACCTTC	CASSHGQGNYGYTF
13	NA	few	TRBV5-5	TRBJ2-7	TGTGCCAGCAGCCGCATTCCGGGGGACGAGCAGTACTTC	CASSRIPGDEQYF
15	TRBD1	medium-sized	TRBV6-5	TRBJ2-7	TGTGCCAGCAGTTACTCAGGGACAGGGGTCTACGAGCAGTACTTC	CASSYSGTGVYEQYF
13	NA	NA	TRBV16	TRBJ1-5	TGTGCCAGCAGCCATTTATATGCAGGGCCCCAGCATTTT	CASSHLYAGPQHF
11	NA	NA	TRBV5-6	TRBJ1-1	TGTGCCAGCAGCTTGGCCGGTGAAGCTTTCTTT	CASSLAGEAFF
14	TRBD1	few	TRBV4-1	TRBJ2-7	TGCGCCAGCAGCCCGGGACAGGGGGTCTACGAGCAGTACTTC	CASSPGQGVYEQYF
20	TRBD2	few	TRBV9	TRBJ2-5	TGTGCCAGCAGCCCCCATACTCGGGCTAGCGGGGGGGCCGGGCAAGAGACCCAGTACTTC	CASSPHTRASGGAGQETQYF
15	NA	NA	TRBV9	TRBJ2-5	TGTGCCAGCAGCCTAGGGACCCGCGGGCAAGAGACCCAGTACTTC	CASSLGTRGQETQYF
15	TRBD2	large	TRBV4-1	TRBJ2-7	TGCGCCAGCAGCCAAGTTAGCGGGGGAACCTACGAGCAGTACTTC	CASSQVSGGTYEQYF
12	TRBD2	NA	TRBV5-5	TRBJ2-3	TGTGCCAGCAGCTTCTGGGGGGGTACGCAGTATTTT	CASSFWGGTQYF